The 15 T cell receptor beta chains below all came from one sample that was sequenced in a study of CD8 T cells in ankylosing spondylitis. TCRdb analysed the 5' RACE reads with MiXCR anew, one entry per CDR3 protein. The profile shows about 25,000 distinct CDR3 sequences, roughly 2.4% of them singletons. Material for sequencing was blood, either unsorted or a sorted T cell fraction (not recorded which). The receptors here all came from a female donor with ankylosing spondylitis or in good health (not recorded which).

This clonotype was observed at least ten times. The chain combines TRBV9 with TRBJ2-7; 9 nucleotides agree with TRBD1. CDR3 length: 14 amino acids. Germline-derived CDR1 and CDR2 are SGDLS and YYNGEE. The ends lost 3 bases at V and 5 bases at J; junction bases unmatched: 6. The DNA of the CDR3 is TGTGCCAGCAGCGATGGGACAGGGCTGAACGAGCAGTACTTC. Translation gives CASSDGTGLNEQYF.

This clonotype was recorded at least ten times. V is TRBV9 and J is TRBJ2-1; 10 nucleotides align to TRBD2. This CDR3 comprises 19 residues. Trimming took 2 bases from V and 3 from J; bases not matched to a gene: 14. Germline CDR1 and CDR2: SGDLS and YYNGEE. As DNA, the CDR3 is TGTGCCAGCAGCGTCCGTGGGGCTAGCGGGAGTACTAACTACAATGAGCAGTTCTTC. Amino acids: CASSVRGASGSTNYNEQFF.

This clonotype was detected ten times or more. The DNA for the CDR3 is TGTGCCAGCAGCCACCTACAGGGGGACGGGGAGCTGTTTTTT. Translated, it gives CASSHLQGDGELFF. This chain uses TRBV9 with TRBJ2-2; TRBD1 aligns across 8 bases. The CDR3 is 14 residues long. Germline CDR1 is SGDLS and CDR2 is YYNGEE. V dropped 4 bases and J dropped 7; count of bases not matched to a gene: 6.

This clonotype was counted at least ten times. The rearrangement uses TRBV9 and TRBJ1-6; 7 nucleotides agree with TRBD1. V shed 0 bases, J shed 7 bases, and the junction held 7 bases outside the gene matches. Germline CDR1 and CDR2: SGDLS and YYNGEE. This CDR3 has 16 residues. The CDR3 spells CASSVGPGTENSPLHF. CDR3 sequence (DNA): TGTGCCAGCAGCGTAGGACCGGGGACAGAGAATTCACCCCTCCACTTT.

This clonotype came up many times. The DNA for the CDR3 is TGTGCCAGCAGCGTAGGGGCAGCAACTGGTGAGCAGTTCTTC. This sequence encodes CASSVGAATGEQFF. This rearrangement joins TRBV9 to TRBJ2-1; D gene uncertain. In germline, CDR1 is SGDLS, CDR2 YYNGEE. The CDR3 totals 14 residues. The V gene lost 0 bases and the J gene lost 9 bases, with 13 bases spanning the gap.

This clonotype appeared many times. The chain combines TRBV9 with TRBJ1-4; D may be TRBD1 (6 bases). Trimming stripped 3 bases from V and 3 bases from J, with 15 bases between. Germline CDR1 reads SGDLS; CDR2 reads YYNGEE. This CDR3 is 16 amino acids long. In nucleotides, the CDR3 is TGTGCCAGCAGCGCACCCCTGGGGGCAGCTAATGAAAAACTGTTTTTT. Its translation: CASSAPLGAANEKLFF.

This clonotype came up many times. The V call is TRBV9, the J call TRBJ2-3, with TRBD1 matching 9 bases. The CDR3 contains 15 residues. From germline, CDR1 is SGDLS and CDR2 YYNGEE. The trim removed 4 bases at V and 2 bases at J, leaving 5 bases unmatched. The CDR3 loop is CASSIDRGNTDTQYF. DNA of the CDR3: TGTGCCAGCAGCATCGACAGGGGGAACACAGATACGCAGTATTTT.

This clonotype was recorded at least ten times. The chain carries TRBV9 and TRBJ2-7; 8 nucleotides line up with TRBD1. The CDR3 contains 15 residues. J lost 0 bases, V lost 5 bases, and 7 bases had no gene match. CDR1 and CDR2 (germline): SGDLS, YYNGEE. CDR3 DNA: TGTGCCAGCAGTGGAGGACAGGGCGTCTCCTACGAGCAGTACTTC. Encoded protein: CASSGGQGVSYEQYF.

This clonotype showed up many times. The genes are TRBV9 and TRBJ2-7; D may be TRBD1 (5 bases). The CDR3 totals 17 residues. Germline-derived CDR1 and CDR2 are SGDLS and YYNGEE. V lost 0 bases and J 2 bases, leaving 18 bases between the germline ends. CDR3 loop: CASSVDPRADSPYEQYF. The CDR3 nucleotides read TGTGCCAGCAGCGTAGACCCACGAGCCGACAGTCCCTACGAGCAGTACTTC. The variable domain in full, completed from reference TRBV9 and TRBJ2-7, reads DSGVTQTPKHLITATGQRVTLRCSPRSGDLSVYWYQQSLDQGLQFLIQYYNGEERAKGNILERFSAQQFPDLHSELNLSSLELGDSALYFCASSVDPRADSPYEQYFGPGTRLTVT.

Many counts were recorded for this clonotype. The chain uses TRBV9 and TRBJ2-1; 12 nucleotides match TRBD2. Germline loops: CDR1 SGDLS, CDR2 YYNGEE. The CDR3 runs 16 residues. Germline trimming cut 0 bases from V and 9 bases from J; bases unmatched to any gene: 7. The DNA for the CDR3 is TGTGCCAGCAGCGTAGATCTTGCTAGCGGGAGGGGTGAGCAGTTCTTC. Amino acids: CASSVDLASGRGEQFF.

This clonotype has at least ten counts. V is TRBV9 and J is TRBJ2-2; D gene ambiguous. V lost 0 bases to trimming and J lost 4 bases, with 10 bases between them. The CDR3 contains 15 residues. The germline V gene encodes CDR1 SGDLS and CDR2 YYNGEE. The CDR3 DNA sequence: TGTGCCAGCAGCGTAGGAAATATTATCACCGGGGAGCTGTTTTTT. Translation gives CASSVGNIITGELFF.

This clonotype was observed many times. This sequence joins TRBV9 and TRBJ2-2, with 13 nucleotides matching TRBD2. Trimming cost V 4 bases and J 8 bases; bases outside gene matches: 2. The CDR3 has 14 amino acids. Germline CDR1 is SGDLS and CDR2 is YYNGEE. In DNA, the CDR3 is TGTGCCAGCAGCAAGGGACTAGCGGGAGGGGAGCTGTTTTTT. Amino acids: CASSKGLAGGELFF.

This clonotype was picked up many times. The chain links TRBV9 to TRBJ2-1, with D possibly being TRBD2 (6 bases). V shed 0 bases and J shed 5 bases, with 15 bases lying between them. Germline CDR1 reads SGDLS; CDR2 reads YYNGEE. The CDR3 extends over 16 amino acids. CDR3 sequence reads: CASSVGRGAGNNEQFF. Written as DNA, the CDR3 is TGTGCCAGCAGCGTAGGGCGCGGAGCGGGCAACAATGAGCAGTTCTTC.

This clonotype is medium-sized in the sample. This chain joins TRBV9 and TRBJ2-1, with 8 bases matching TRBD2. The junction had 6 bases not matched to a gene; V was cut back by 0 bases and J by 4 bases. The CDR3 is made up of 16 amino acids. The germline CDR1 and CDR2 sequences are SGDLS and YYNGEE. The CDR3 DNA reads as TGTGCCAGCAGCGTAGGATGGCGGGGGGCGTACAATGAGCAGTTCTTC. This translates into CASSVGWRGAYNEQFF.

This clonotype occurred many times. The chain carries TRBV9 and TRBJ1-2; no reliable D call. This CDR3 contains 13 residues. Trimming shortened V by 0 bases and J by 8 bases, and 11 bases separated the two germline ends. The germline CDR1 and CDR2 sequences are SGDLS and YYNGEE. The CDR3 region is CASSVDLGKGYTF. The CDR3 DNA is TGTGCCAGCAGCGTAGACCTGGGGAAGGGCTACACCTTC.